The 10 T cell receptor beta chains presented below share a single source sample, sequenced in a study of memory CD4+ T cells and cytomegalovirus serostatus. Single viable CD3+CD4+CD8-CD45RO+ cells were sorted as the memory CD4+ T cells. Assay used: immunoSEQ multiplex PCR; TCRdb lists only in-frame clones, some missing. The sample includes about 75,000 clones, under 80% seen only once; the top ten take 2.6%. Sequencing was carried out using memory CD4+ T cells from blood. Receptors originate from an adult in good health and CMV-seropositive.

This chain links TRBV14 with TRBJ1-1; D call uncertain. V was cut by 5 bases and J by 6 bases, with 13 bases left in between. Germline lookup yields CDR1 SGHDN and CDR2 FVKESK. CDR3 length: 13 amino acids. CDR3: CASSITRQSEAFF. CDR3 DNA sequence: TGTGCCAGCAGCATAACCCGGCAGTCTGAAGCTTTCTTT.

The chain couples TRBV9 to TRBJ1-2; D is unclear. Deletions cut 4 bases from V and 6 bases from J, with 13 bases between. The CDR3 covers 13 residues. CDR1 SGDLS and CDR2 YYNGEE come from the germline V gene. CDR3 residues: CASSNPGRDGYTF. The CDR3 bases are TGTGCCAGCAGCAACCCGGGGAGGGATGGCTACACCTTC.

The rearrangement joins TRBV5-1 to TRBJ2-2; 9 bases are a match to TRBD1. V gave up 4 bases and J gave up 10 bases; unmatched junction bases: 14. The CDR3 is 16 residues long. Germline CDR1 and CDR2: SGHRS and YFSETQ. CDR3 amino acids: CASSLELGTGYEELFF. The CDR3 DNA reads as TGCGCCAGCAGCCTGGAATTAGGGACAGGGTACGAGGAGCTGTTTTTT.

The chain combines TRBV5-1 with TRBJ1-2, with unresolved D. CDR3 size: 14 residues. V lost 0 bases and J lost 3, with 9 bases in between. Germline-derived CDR1 and CDR2 are SGHRS and YFSETQ. CDR3 sequence (DNA): TGCGCCAGCAGCTTGGGCGGCGGATACTATGGCTACACCTTC. As protein: CASSLGGGYYGYTF.

The genes are TRBV7-9 and TRBJ1-6, with no clear D. Trimming shortened V by 3 bases and J by 3 bases, and 6 bases separated the two germline ends. The CDR3 is 14 amino acids. The V gene's germline CDR1 is SEHNR and CDR2 FQNEAQ (reference sequence). The DNA of the CDR3 is TGTGCCAGCAGCTTTCAGAACTATAATTCACCCCTCCACTTT. Encoded protein: CASSFQNYNSPLHF.

The genes are TRBV6-1 and TRBJ1-3, with D perhaps TRBD1 (6 bases). The germline gives CDR1 MNHNS, CDR2 SASEGT. This CDR3 is built from 14 residues. V lost 5 bases and J 0 bases, leaving 8 bases between the germline ends. CDR3 DNA: TGTGCCAGCAGTCAGGGGAACTCTGGAAACACCATATATTTT. Translating it yields CASSQGNSGNTIYF.

CDR3 residues: CASSEFSGRTYNEQFF. CDR3 DNA: TGTGCCAGCAGTGAATTTAGCGGGAGGACCTACAATGAGCAGTTCTTC. The gene calls are TRBV25-1 and TRBJ2-1; 10 bases line up with TRBD2. Losses at the gene ends were 1 base for V and 2 bases for J; bases not matched to a gene: 2. Germline CDR1 and CDR2: MGHDK and SYGVNS. The CDR3 is 16 residues long.

This chain links TRBV5-4 with TRBJ2-2; no clear D. The CDR3 consists of 15 residues. Germline CDR1 reads SGHNT; CDR2 reads YYREEE (reference sequence). V was shortened by 0 bases and J by 4 bases, with 10 bases between the two germline ends. In nucleotides, the CDR3 is TGTGCCAGCAGCTTGGGGCGGTTGGGCACCGGGGAGCTGTTTTTT. Translating it yields CASSLGRLGTGELFF.

The chain joins TRBV10-3 to TRBJ2-3, with 14 bases fitting TRBD2. The CDR3 has 16 amino acids. The ends lost 3 bases at V and 5 bases at J; junction bases unmatched: 4. Germline loops: CDR1 ENHRY, CDR2 SYGVKD. The CDR3 reads CAISDGTSGSRDTQYF. In DNA form, the CDR3 reads TGTGCCATCAGTGATGGGACTAGCGGGAGTAGAGATACGCAGTATTTT.

The rearrangement links TRBV5-6 to TRBJ1-2, with D tentatively TRBD1 (6 bases). Trimming took off 0 bases at V and 7 bases at J, with 16 bases between the two ends. This CDR3 region has 15 residues. Germline V gene sequence: CDR1 SGHDT, CDR2 YYEEEE. The CDR3 protein is CASSLGTAIYRGYTF. The CDR3, as DNA: TGTGCCAGCAGCTTGGGGACAGCTATTTACCGTGGCTACACCTTC.